The T cell receptor beta chain described here comes from a study of blood T cell repertoires in COVID-19. As handled by the study authors: Researchers report that nucleated cell counts were estimated from reference gene primer amplification. The data were produced by immunoSEQ multiplex PCR, yet TCRdb's version contains in-frame clones alone and is incomplete. Clone size and V and J calls were adopted from that table, with D and trimming inferred from the DNA. The data hold about 230,000 clones, with roughly 83% observed a single time. Trimming removed 9 bases from V and 1 base from J, with 6 bases in between. Looked up from germline, CDR1 is LNHDA and CDR2 is SQIVND (reference sequence). The CDR3 runs 12 residues.

V usage is TRBV19 and J usage is TRBJ2-2; a weak D match, TRBD2 (5 bases). The sequence was collected from a man aged 35 to 55 with acute or convalescent COVID-19. The specimen was peripheral blood. CDR3 region: CASGMNTGELFF. The CDR3 nucleotides read TGTGCCAGCGGGATGAACACCGGGGAGCTGTTTTTT. Variable domain in full (rest from reference TRBV19 and TRBJ2-2): DGGITQSPKYLFRKEGQNVTLSCEQNLNHDAMYWYRQDPGQGLRLIYYSQIVNDFQKGDIAEGYSVSREKKESFPLTVTSAQKNPTAFYLCASGMNTGELFFGEGSRLTVL.